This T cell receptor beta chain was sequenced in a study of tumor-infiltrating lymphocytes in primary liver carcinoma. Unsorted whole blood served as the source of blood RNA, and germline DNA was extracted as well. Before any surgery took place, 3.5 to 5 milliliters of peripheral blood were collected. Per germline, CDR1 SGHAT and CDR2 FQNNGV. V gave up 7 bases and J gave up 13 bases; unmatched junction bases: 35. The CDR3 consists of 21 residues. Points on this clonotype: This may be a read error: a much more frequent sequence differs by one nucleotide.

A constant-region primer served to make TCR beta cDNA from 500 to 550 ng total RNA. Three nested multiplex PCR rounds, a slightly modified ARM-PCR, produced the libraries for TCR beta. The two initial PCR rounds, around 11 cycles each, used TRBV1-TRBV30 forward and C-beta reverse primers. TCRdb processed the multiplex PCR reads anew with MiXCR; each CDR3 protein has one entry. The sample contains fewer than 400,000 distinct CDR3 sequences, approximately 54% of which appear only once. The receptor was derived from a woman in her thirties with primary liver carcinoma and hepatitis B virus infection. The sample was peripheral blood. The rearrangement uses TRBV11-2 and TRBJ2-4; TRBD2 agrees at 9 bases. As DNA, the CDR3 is TGTGCCAGCACCACACCCATAGGGGGGGCGCCGGGACTAGCTGGAGACAATGAGCAGTACTTC. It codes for CASTTPIGGAPGLAGDNEQYF.